The source of this TCR beta chain is a study of blood T cells in healthy people across ages. The V and J ends lost 2 bases and 11 bases respectively, with 21 bases between them. The CDR3 length is 15 residues. CDR1 and CDR2 from the germline V gene are MNHEY and SMNVEV (reference sequence). Isolation recovered at least 6.5 million PBMCs from every sample. It was with a sample-barcoded 5' primer and a J-beta primer mix that a second PCR of roughly 6 to 11 cycles was run. TCRdb reanalysed the 5' RACE reads using MiXCR and keeps one entry per CDR3 protein. The sample carries about 780,000 distinct CDR3 sequences, about 47% recorded once.

Sequenced input: blood. The chain combines TRBV27 with TRBJ2-5; D possibly corresponds to TRBD2 (5 bases). This sequence originates from an elderly man in good health. CDR3 in amino acids: CASSLKVAVGNEQYF. The CDR3 DNA sequence: TGTGCCAGCAGTTTAAAGGTAGCTGTCGGGAATGAGCAGTACTTC.